This T cell receptor (beta chain) emerged from a study of T cells in narcolepsy. Regarding the study as a whole: Autoreactive HCRT-specific and TRIB2-specific clonotypes were marked in same-patient CSF-versus-blood CD4+ comparisons.

Trimming took 3 bases from V and 6 from J; bases not matched to a gene: 5. The CDR3 runs 15 residues. Germline assignment: CDR1 SNHLY and CDR2 FYNNEI. About this clone itself: Antigen: not known.

Produced via immunoSEQ multiplex PCR; TCRdb's table is partial and in-frame only. The table shows 18,000 or so clones, with 85% to 90% occurring only once. The TCR was taken from a human donor in good health. This chain links TRBV2 with TRBJ2-1; TRBD2 agrees at 10 bases. Sequencing was performed on memory (CD45RA-) CD4+ T cells from blood. For the CDR3, the DNA is TGTGCCAGCAGTGATAAGCGGGGGGGCGTCAATGAGCAGTTCTTC. It encodes CASSDKRGGVNEQFF. The complete variable domain, with remaining parts taken from reference TRBV2 and TRBJ2-1, reads EPEVTQTPSHQVTQMGQEVILRCVPISNHLYFYWYRQILGQKVEFLVSFYNNEISEKSEIFDDQFSVERPDGSNFTLKIRSTKLEDSAMYFCASSDKRGGVNEQFFGPGTRLTVL.